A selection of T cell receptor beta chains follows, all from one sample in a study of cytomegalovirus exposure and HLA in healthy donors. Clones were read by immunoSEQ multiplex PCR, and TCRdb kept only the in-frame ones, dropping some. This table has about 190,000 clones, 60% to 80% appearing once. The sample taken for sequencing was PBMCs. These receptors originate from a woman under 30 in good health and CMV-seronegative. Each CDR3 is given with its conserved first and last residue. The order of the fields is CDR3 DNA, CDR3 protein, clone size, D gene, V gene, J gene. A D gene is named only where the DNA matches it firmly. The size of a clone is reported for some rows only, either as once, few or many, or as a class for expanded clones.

DNA: TGTGCCAGCAGTTCCCCTTACCCGGGACTAGCGTACGAGCAGTACTTC; CDR3: CASSSPYPGLAYEQYF; size: few; D: TRBD2; V: TRBV28; J: TRBJ2-7
DNA: TGTGCCAGTAGTCCCCCCCCCGTAGTCGATCAGCCCCAGCATTTT; CDR3: CASSPPPVVDQPQHF; size: NA; D: NA; V: TRBV19; J: TRBJ1-5
DNA: TGTGCCAGCAGCGTAGGCGGACAAATGGACGAGCAGTACTTC; CDR3: CASSVGGQMDEQYF; size: NA; D: NA; V: TRBV9; J: TRBJ2-7
DNA: TGTGCCAGCAGAGCCGGGACAGGGTTTAATTCACCCCTCCACTTT; CDR3: CASRAGTGFNSPLHF; size: NA; D: TRBD1; V: TRBV6-1; J: TRBJ1-6
DNA: TGTGCCAGCAGCCGCCGTCTAGCGGGCCACTACGAGCAGTACTTC; CDR3: CASSRRLAGHYEQYF; size: NA; D: TRBD2; V: TRBV7-9; J: TRBJ2-7
DNA: TGTGCCAGCAGCTTATTGGGCAGCTTCAACACTGAAGCTTTCTTT; CDR3: CASSLLGSFNTEAFF; size: once; D: NA; V: TRBV7-3; J: TRBJ1-1
DNA: TGTGCCAGCAGCTTTGGGGGGGCGGGCGTCCAGTACTTC; CDR3: CASSFGGAGVQYF; size: NA; D: NA; V: TRBV7-6; J: TRBJ2-5
DNA: TGTGCCAGCAGCTTATTGGGTCAGGGGACTGAAGCTTTCTTT; CDR3: CASSLLGQGTEAFF; size: NA; D: NA; V: TRBV7-3; J: TRBJ1-1
DNA: TGCGCCAGCAGCCTAAAACGGACAGGGGAAGGGACAGATACGCAGTATTTT; CDR3: CASSLKRTGEGTDTQYF; size: NA; D: TRBD1; V: TRBV5-1; J: TRBJ2-3
DNA: TGTGCCAGCAGCTTGGTGGGGGCGGGTGAGCAGTACTTC; CDR3: CASSLVGAGEQYF; size: NA; D: NA; V: TRBV5-4; J: TRBJ2-7
DNA: TGTGCCAGCAGTTTATCAGGGACAGGGGACCAAGAGACCCAGTACTTC; CDR3: CASSLSGTGDQETQYF; size: few; D: TRBD1; V: TRBV28; J: TRBJ2-5
DNA: TGTGCCAGCAGCTTAGGCAGTAATAGCAATCAGCCCCAGCATTTT; CDR3: CASSLGSNSNQPQHF; size: NA; D: NA; V: TRBV7-9; J: TRBJ1-5
DNA: TGTGCCAGCAGCGATGGACAGGGGTTGGGCACTCAGCCCCAGCATTTT; CDR3: CASSDGQGLGTQPQHF; size: NA; D: TRBD1; V: TRBV5-6; J: TRBJ1-5
DNA: TGCGCCAGCAGCTTGGCAGGGGTGAGGGAAAAACTGTTTTTT; CDR3: CASSLAGVREKLFF; size: NA; D: NA; V: TRBV5-1; J: TRBJ1-4
DNA: TGTGCCAGCAGCTTAGTAGAGGATCTCTACGAGCAGTACTTC; CDR3: CASSLVEDLYEQYF; size: NA; D: NA; V: TRBV7-2; J: TRBJ2-7
DNA: TGTGCCGGTGGGCAGCGGGGGGACAATGAGCAGTTCTTC; CDR3: CAGGQRGDNEQFF; size: few; D: TRBD2; V: TRBV7-2; J: TRBJ2-1
DNA: TGTGCCAGCAGCTTAGTAGGACAGCCGAACACTGAAGCTTTCTTT; CDR3: CASSLVGQPNTEAFF; size: NA; D: NA; V: TRBV11-1; J: TRBJ1-1
DNA: TGTGCCAGCATCAGGGAGGCCACCTCCTACGAGCAGTACTTC; CDR3: CASIREATSYEQYF; size: NA; D: NA; V: TRBV6-5; J: TRBJ2-7
DNA: TGTGCCAGCAGTGGCGGGGACAGGGGTGGCCATGAGCAGTTCTTC; CDR3: CASSGGDRGGHEQFF; size: NA; D: TRBD1; V: TRBV6-1; J: TRBJ2-1
DNA: TGCGCCAGCAGCCCATCTGGGGCCGGCACAGATACGCAGTATTTT; CDR3: CASSPSGAGTDTQYF; size: NA; D: NA; V: TRBV5-1; J: TRBJ2-3
DNA: TGTGCCATCAGCCTGGACAGGGGTTCCTACGAGCAGTACTTC; CDR3: CAISLDRGSYEQYF; size: few; D: TRBD1; V: TRBV10-3; J: TRBJ2-7
DNA: TGTGCCAGCTCATCCTCTATCTCCTACGAGCAGTACTTC; CDR3: CASSSSISYEQYF; size: NA; D: NA; V: TRBV18; J: TRBJ2-7
DNA: TGTGCCAGCAGCTTGATTAGCAGGGGAACTAACTATGGCTACACCTTC; CDR3: CASSLISRGTNYGYTF; size: once; D: NA; V: TRBV5-6; J: TRBJ1-2